These 6 T cell receptor beta chains were all obtained from the same sample, sequenced in a study of regulatory T cells in long-lasting Graves disease. To make TCR beta libraries, researchers used iRepertoire HTBI primers and Arm-PCR of CDR3 regions. TCRdb used MiXCR to reprocess the multiplex PCR reads, holding one entry per CDR3 protein. Here the sample spans 500,000 to 700,000 distinct CDR3 sequences, 16% being singletons. Time point meaning: newly diagnosed GD, antithyroid drugs for less than 3 months. Researchers made the TCR library from RNA that was extracted from PBMCs. Separately, the same data were catalogued under a study of T cells in Graves' hyperthyroidism and ophthalmopathy.

The material was peripheral blood mononuclear cells (PBMCs), obtained at new diagnosis, from a patient treated with antithyroid drugs. Every receptor here comes from a woman younger than 45 with Graves disease.

This clonotype has at least ten counts. The V call is TRBV6-1, the J call TRBJ2-2; 7 nucleotides align to TRBD1. With 10 bases clipped from V and 0 bases from J, the junction kept 8 bases outside the gene matches. The CDR3 is made up of 15 amino acids. Germline lookup yields CDR1 MNHNS and CDR2 SASEGT. The CDR3 DNA is TGTGCCACCGGAACAGGGGTTGCGAACACCGGGGAGCTGTTTTTT. Translation gives CATGTGVANTGELFF.

This clonotype was detected ten times or more. The CDR3 is CASSLIGREKLFF. In nucleotides, the CDR3 is TGTGCCAGCAGCTTAATCGGTCGCGAAAAACTGTTTTTT. The rearrangement links TRBV7-8 to TRBJ1-4; no clear D gene. Germline CDR1 and CDR2: SGHVS and FQNEAQ. This CDR3 is built from 13 residues. V was cut by 2 bases and J by 8 bases, with 9 bases left in between.

The rearrangement links TRBV4-2 to TRBJ2-3; TRBD1 might be the D (6 bases). CDR3 length: 17 amino acids. Per germline, CDR1 LGHNA and CDR2 YNFKEQ. The ends were cut back, 3 bases at V and 6 bases at J, with 22 bases in the middle. The CDR3 region is CASSHGTIALGADTQYF. In nucleotides, the CDR3 is TGTGCCAGCAGCCATGGGACCATAGCATTGGGGGCGGATACGCAGTATTTT.

At least ten counts were recorded for this clonotype. It is unclear where the CDR3 begins or ends on the DNA, so no DNA is shown, and the CDR3 is as TCRdb lists it. CDR3 sequence reads: CASILVTEAYEQYF. The V and J genes are TRBV2 and TRBJ2-7. Germline loops: CDR1 SNHLY, CDR2 FYNNEI. From its first to its last residue, the CDR3 has 14 amino acids.

This clonotype showed up just a few times. A much larger clone sits a single nucleotide away, making a read error possible. The chain is built from TRBV2 and TRBJ2-7, with a possible D match to TRBD2 (6 bases). This CDR3 comprises 16 residues. V lost 8 bases and J lost 5, with 25 bases in between. Per the germline V gene, CDR1 is SNHLY and CDR2 is FYNNEI. CDR3 region: CASVLTGREVRHEQYF. CDR3 DNA: TGTGCCAGCGTTCTCACGGGGCGGGAAGTTAGGCACGAGCAGTACTTC. The full variable domain, its missing parts supplied by reference TRBV2 and TRBJ2-7, is EPEVTQTPSHQVTQMGQEVILRCVPISNHLYFYWYRQILGQKVEFLVSFYNNEISEKSEIFDDQFSVERPDGSNFTLKIRSTKLEDSAMYFCASVLTGREVRHEQYFGPGTRLTVT.

Only a few counts were recorded for this clonotype. This chain uses TRBV3-1 with TRBJ2-3; D unresolved. CDR3 size: 12 residues. Germline V gives CDR1 LGHDT, CDR2 YNNKEL (reference sequence). V was trimmed by 2 bases and J by 14 bases, leaving 14 bases between them. In nucleotides, the CDR3 is TGTGCCAGCAGCCAACTGGGTGGCGCCTGGTATTTT. The encoded protein is CASSQLGGAWYF.